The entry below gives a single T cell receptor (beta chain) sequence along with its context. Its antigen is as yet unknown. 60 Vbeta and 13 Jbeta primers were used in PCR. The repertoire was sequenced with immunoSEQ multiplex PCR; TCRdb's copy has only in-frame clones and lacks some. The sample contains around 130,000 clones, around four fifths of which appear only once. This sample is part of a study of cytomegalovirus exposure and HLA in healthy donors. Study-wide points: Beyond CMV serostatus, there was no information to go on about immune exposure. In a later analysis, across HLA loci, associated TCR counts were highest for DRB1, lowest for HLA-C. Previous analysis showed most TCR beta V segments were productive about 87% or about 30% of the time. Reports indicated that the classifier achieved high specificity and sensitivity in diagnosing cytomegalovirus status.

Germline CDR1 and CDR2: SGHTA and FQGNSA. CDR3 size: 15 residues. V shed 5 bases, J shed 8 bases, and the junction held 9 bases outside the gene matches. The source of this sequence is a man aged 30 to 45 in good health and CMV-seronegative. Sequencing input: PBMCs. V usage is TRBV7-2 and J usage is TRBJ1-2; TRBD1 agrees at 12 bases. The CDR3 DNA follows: TGTGCCAGCAGCACTCGGGGACAGGGGGCGCGGGGCTACACCTTC. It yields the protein CASSTRGQGARGYTF.